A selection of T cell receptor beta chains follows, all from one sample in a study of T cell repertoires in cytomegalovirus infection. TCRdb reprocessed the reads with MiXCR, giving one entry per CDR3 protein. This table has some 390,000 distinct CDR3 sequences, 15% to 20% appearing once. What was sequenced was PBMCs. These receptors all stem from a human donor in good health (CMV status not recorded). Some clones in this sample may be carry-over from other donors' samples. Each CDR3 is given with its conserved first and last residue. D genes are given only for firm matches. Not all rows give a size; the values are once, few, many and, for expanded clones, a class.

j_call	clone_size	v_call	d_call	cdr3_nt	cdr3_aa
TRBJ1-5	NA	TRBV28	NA	TGTGCCAGCAGTTGGGGTAGCAATCAGCCCCAGCATTTT	CASSWGSNQPQHF
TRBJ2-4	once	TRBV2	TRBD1	TGTGCCATTCTATCCGGGACAGGGGGCGACAAAGCCAAAAACATTCAGTACTTC	CAILSGTGGDKAKNIQYF
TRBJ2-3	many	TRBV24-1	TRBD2	TGTGCCACCAGTGCCCGCGGGAGGGGCACAGATACGCAGTATTTT	CATSARGRGTDTQYF
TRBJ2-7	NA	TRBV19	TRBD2	TGTGCCAGTAGTAAGCGGGGGGCCTCCTACGAGCAGTACTTC	CASSKRGASYEQYF
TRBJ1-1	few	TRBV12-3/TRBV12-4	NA	TGTGCCAGCTGCACTGGGGGACGGGAAGCTTTCTTT	CASCTGGREAFF
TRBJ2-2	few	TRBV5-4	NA	TGTGCCAGCAGCGTGGGACAAACCGTAACCGGGGAGCTGTTTTTT	CASSVGQTVTGELFF
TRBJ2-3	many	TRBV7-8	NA	TGTGCCAGCAGTCCCATGACTTGGACAGATACGCAGTATTTT	CASSPMTWTDTQYF
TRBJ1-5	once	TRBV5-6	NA	TGTGCCAGCAGCTTGGGGTGGTCCGAAAGTCAGCCCCAGCATTTT	CASSLGWSESQPQHF
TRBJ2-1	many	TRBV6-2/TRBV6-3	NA	TGTGCCAGCAGTTACTCGGAGGGAGTGGGGCACAATGAGCAGTTCTTC	CASSYSEGVGHNEQFF
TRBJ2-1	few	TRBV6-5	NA	TGTGCCAGCAGTTACGAATCAGGAGAGCAGTTCTTC	CASSYESGEQFF
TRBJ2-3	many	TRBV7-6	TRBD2	TGTGCCAGCAGCTCCCGCTTCCAGCGGGGTGAGCCAGATACGCAGTATTTT	CASSSRFQRGEPDTQYF
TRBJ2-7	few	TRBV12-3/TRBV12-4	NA	TGTGCCAGCAGTTTGAACTACTACGAGCAGTACTTC	CASSLNYYEQYF
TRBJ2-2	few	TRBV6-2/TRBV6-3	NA	TGTGCCAGCAGTTACTCGACGGCCGGGGAGCTGTTTTTT	CASSYSTAGELFF
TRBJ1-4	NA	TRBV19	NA	TGTGCCAGTTCACCTCCCGGACGGAGGAATGAAAAACTGTTTTTT	CASSPPGRRNEKLFF
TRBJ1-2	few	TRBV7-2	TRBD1	TGTGCCAGCAGCGAGGACAGGGGCTGGGCCGGCTACACCTTC	CASSEDRGWAGYTF
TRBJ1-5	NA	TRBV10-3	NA	TGTGCCATCAGTGAGTGGGGAGTTAGCAATCAGCCCCAGCATTTT	CAISEWGVSNQPQHF
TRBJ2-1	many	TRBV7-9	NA	TGTGCCAGCAGCCCCGGCTCCCCCTACAATGAGCAGTTCTTC	CASSPGSPYNEQFF
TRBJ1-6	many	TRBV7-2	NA	TGTGCCAGCAGCTTATATCACGTGGGCAAGCCTAATTCACCCCTCCACTTT	CASSLYHVGKPNSPLHF
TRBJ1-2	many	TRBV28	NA	TGTGCCAGCAACATAATGTCAGGGGAGCGTGGCTACACCTTC	CASNIMSGERGYTF